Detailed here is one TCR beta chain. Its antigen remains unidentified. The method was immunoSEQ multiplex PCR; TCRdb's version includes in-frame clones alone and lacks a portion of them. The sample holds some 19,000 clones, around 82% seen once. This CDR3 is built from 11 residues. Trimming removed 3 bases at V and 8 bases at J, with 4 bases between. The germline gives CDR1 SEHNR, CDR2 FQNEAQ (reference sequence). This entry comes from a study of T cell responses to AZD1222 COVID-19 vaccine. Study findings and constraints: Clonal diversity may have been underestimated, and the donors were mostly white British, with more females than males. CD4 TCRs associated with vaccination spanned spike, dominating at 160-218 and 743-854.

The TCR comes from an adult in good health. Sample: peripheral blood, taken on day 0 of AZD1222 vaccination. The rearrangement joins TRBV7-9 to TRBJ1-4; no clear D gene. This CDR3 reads CASSFDEKLFF. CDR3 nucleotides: TGTGCCAGCAGCTTTGACGAAAAACTGTTTTTT.